The 21 T cell receptor beta chains below come from one sample, sequenced in a study of blood T cell dynamics during melanoma immunotherapy. Documented time point: pre-treatment baseline. Here immunoSEQ multiplex PCR was the method, and the copy in TCRdb shows in-frame clones only, minus some. The sample has around 13,000 clones; about 88% are singletons. Here the sequenced sample was blood, taken from a patient treated with checkpoint blockade. The receptors shown here come from a human donor with melanoma.

V is TRBV5-1 and J is TRBJ2-1; 13 positions match TRBD2. Germline V gives CDR1 SGHRS, CDR2 YFSETQ. This CDR3 is built from 14 residues. After removal of 7 bases from V and 9 bases from J, the junction contained 7 bases not matched to a gene. The CDR3 region is CASRRTSGSTEQFF. The CDR3 DNA sequence: TGCGCCAGCCGCCGGACTAGCGGGAGTACTGAGCAGTTCTTC. The entire variable domain, with the rest obtained from reference TRBV5-1 and TRBJ2-1, is as follows: KAGVTQTPRYLIKTRGQQVTLSCSPISGHRSVSWYQQTPGQGLQFLFEYFSETQRNKGNFPGRFSGRQFSNSRSEMNVSTLELGDSALYLCASRRTSGSTEQFFGPGTRLTVL.

The count of this clone is one. This chain uses TRBV12-1 with TRBJ2-2; the D call of TRBD1 is as the table states it, not checked on the DNA. TRBV12-1 is a pseudogene locus. There are 16 residues in the CDR3. The DNA of the CDR3 is TGTGCCAGCAGCTTTGAAGGGGGTCGGGACACCGGGGAGCTGTTTTTT. This sequence encodes CASSFEGGRDTGELFF.

The chain has TRBV7-9 and TRBJ2-3; weak D call: TRBD2 (5 bases). The CDR3 runs to 15 residues. Germline lookup yields CDR1 SEHNR and CDR2 FQNEAQ (reference sequence). Trimming left V 1 base short and J 0 bases short, with 8 bases between. The CDR3 DNA is TGTGCCAGCAGCTTAGTGACGGGGAGCACAGATACGCAGTATTTT. It translates to CASSLVTGSTDTQYF. Complete variable domain (other parts from reference TRBV7-9 and TRBJ2-3): DTGVSQNPRHKITKRGQNVTFRCDPISEHNRLYWYRQTLGQGPEFLTYFQNEAQLEKSRLLSDRFSAERPKGSFSTLEIQRTEQGDSAMYLCASSLVTGSTDTQYFGPGTRLTVL.

The chain has TRBV6-4 and TRBJ1-6; TRBD1 might be the D (5 bases). Germline V lookup: CDR1 MRHNA, CDR2 SNTAGT. The CDR3 runs to 15 residues. V was clipped by 7 bases and J by 5 bases, with 15 bases between them. The CDR3 here is CASNTTGYNNSPLHF. DNA for the CDR3: TGTGCCAGCAACACAACAGGATATAATAATTCACCCCTCCACTTT.

V is TRBV6-5 and J is TRBJ1-5, with 9 bases matching TRBD1. The CDR3 consists of 15 residues. V trimming: 7 bases; J trimming: 1 base; junction bases outside the gene matches: 5. Looked up from germline, CDR1 is MNHEY and CDR2 is SVGAGI. The DNA of the CDR3 is TGTGCCAGCACCTCCGGGACAGGGAGCAATCAGCCCCAGCATTTT. This encodes CASTSGTGSNQPQHF.

The chain employs TRBV11-3 and TRBJ2-1, with 8 bases matching TRBD2. V lost 4 bases to trimming and J lost 6 bases; unmatched junction nucleotides: 14. The length of the CDR3 is 17 residues. Per the germline V gene, CDR1 is SGHNT and CDR2 is YENEEA. The CDR3 sequence: CASSSSKESGSFNEQFF. The CDR3 DNA reads TGTGCCAGCAGCTCAAGTAAAGAGAGCGGGAGTTTCAATGAGCAGTTCTTC. Full variable domain (outside the CDR3, taken from reference TRBV11-3 and TRBJ2-1): EAGVVQSPRYKIIEKKQPVAFWCNPISGHNTLYWYLQNLGQGPELLIRYENEEAVDDSQLPKDRFSAERLKGVDSTLKIQPAELGDSAVYLCASSSSKESGSFNEQFFGPGTRLTVL.

The chain links TRBV5-4 to TRBJ1-6; 9 positions agree with TRBD1. J gave up 7 bases and V 3 bases, and 5 bases lay outside the gene matches. This CDR3 is 15 amino acids long. Germline V gene sequence: CDR1 SGHNT, CDR2 YYREEE (reference sequence). The CDR3 region has the DNA TGTGCCAGCAGCTACGCCGGGACAGGGAATTCACCCCTCCACTTT. Amino acids: CASSYAGTGNSPLHF.

The chain joins TRBV29-1 to TRBJ2-1; 12 nucleotides agree with TRBD2. The CDR3 contains 20 residues. Germline V gene sequence: CDR1 SQVTM, CDR2 ANQGSEA. Losses at the gene ends were 3 bases for V and 0 bases for J; bases not matched to a gene: 15. The CDR3 protein is CSVDDDLASGRDTSYNEQFF. The CDR3 DNA follows: TGCAGCGTTGATGATGATTTGGCTAGCGGGAGGGATACCTCCTACAATGAGCAGTTCTTC.

The chain is built from TRBV7-9 and TRBJ1-2; unclear D gene. This CDR3 comprises 13 residues. Trimming removed 5 bases at V and 1 base at J, with 8 bases between. Per the germline V gene, CDR1 is SEHNR and CDR2 is FQNEAQ (reference sequence). The CDR3 region has the DNA TGTGCCAGCAGCGACCAGGTTAACTATGGCTACACCTTC. Amino acid sequence: CASSDQVNYGYTF.

The genes are TRBV6-5 and TRBJ2-7, with 8 bases identical to TRBD1. The junction had 8 bases not matched to a gene; V was cut back by 10 bases and J by 0 bases. The CDR3 extends over 14 amino acids. Germline assignment: CDR1 MNHEY and CDR2 SVGAGI. The CDR3 sequence: CATYDRGPSYEQYF. The CDR3 nucleotides read TGTGCCACCTACGACAGGGGACCCTCCTACGAGCAGTACTTC.

The CDR3 coding sequence is TGCAGCGTTGCTCCAGTCCAAGAGACCCAGTACTTC. Amino acid sequence: CSVAPVQETQYF. V gene TRBV29-1 combines with J gene TRBJ2-5; D call uncertain. Germline CDR1 SQVTM, CDR2 ANQGSEA. CDR3 length: 12 amino acids. V was cut by 4 bases and J by 1 base, with 7 bases left in between. The whole variable domain, filled in from reference TRBV29-1 and TRBJ2-5, reads SAVISQKPSRDICQRGTSLTIQCQVDSQVTMMFWYRQQPGQSLTLIATANQGSEATYESGFVIDKFPISRPNLTFSTLTVSNMSPEDSSIYLCSVAPVQETQYFGPGTRLLVL.

CDR3 DNA: TGTGCCAGCAGCTTAGGTCTAGCGGGTACCTACGAGCAGTACTTC. This codes for CASSLGLAGTYEQYF. The rearrangement links TRBV7-2 to TRBJ2-7; TRBD2 matches at 8 bases. This CDR3 has 15 amino acids. Germline loops: CDR1 SGHTA, CDR2 FQGNSA. Germline trimming cut 1 base from V and 2 bases from J; bases unmatched to any gene: 4.

The chain is built from TRBV7-8 and TRBJ2-7, with TRBD2 identical over 7 bases. The junction had 3 bases not matched to a gene; V was cut back by 3 bases and J by 1 base. Germline V gene sequence: CDR1 SGHVS, CDR2 FQNEAQ. The CDR3 has 14 residues. This CDR3 reads CASSFWGGSYEQYF. CDR3 coding DNA: TGTGCCAGCAGCTTCTGGGGGGGGTCCTACGAGCAGTACTTC.

This rearrangement joins TRBV15 to TRBJ1-2, with 7 bases fitting TRBD1. V lost 0 bases to trimming and J lost 4 bases; unmatched junction nucleotides: 2. The CDR3 is 14 residues long. CDR1 LNHNV and CDR2 YYDKDF come from the germline V gene (reference sequence). CDR3 protein: CATSRDQGGYGYTF. CDR3 DNA sequence: TGTGCCACCAGCAGAGATCAGGGGGGCTATGGCTACACCTTC.

The rearrangement joins TRBV28 to TRBJ2-7; perhaps TRBD1 as D (7 bases). Germline V lookup: CDR1 MDHEN, CDR2 SYDVKM. The CDR3 extends over 14 amino acids. V was shortened by 7 bases and J by 0 bases, with 13 bases between the two germline ends. CDR3 coding DNA: TGTGCCAGCACGTCAGGGGGGAGCTCCTACGAGCAGTACTTC. Translated, it gives CASTSGGSSYEQYF.

This chain joins TRBV7-2 and TRBJ2-1; 10 bases are a match to TRBD2. V shed 8 bases and J 1 base; nucleotides not matched to a gene: 17. CDR1 SGHTA and CDR2 FQGNSA come from the germline V gene. CDR3 size: 19 residues. In DNA, the CDR3 is TGTGCCAGCCTAATCACTAGCGGGAAGGGAGGAAGGTCCTACAATGAGCAGTTCTTC. Translation: CASLITSGKGGRSYNEQFF.

This sequence joins TRBV28 and TRBJ2-3, with D possibly TRBD1 on 6 matching bases. The CDR3 totals 16 residues. The V end was cut by 4 bases, the J end by 0 bases, with 14 bases between. Germline V lookup: CDR1 MDHEN, CDR2 SYDVKM. DNA of the CDR3: TGTGCCAGCAGTTCGCAAACAGGGCAGAGCACAGATACGCAGTATTTT. The encoded protein is CASSSQTGQSTDTQYF. Full variable domain (outside the CDR3, taken from reference TRBV28 and TRBJ2-3): DVKVTQSSRYLVKRTGEKVFLECVQDMDHENMFWYRQDPGLGLRLIYFSYDVKMKEKGDIPEGYSVSREKKERFSLILESASTNQTSMYLCASSSQTGQSTDTQYFGPGTRLTVL.

Details on this clone: The sample holds other DNA sequences that translate to the same CDR3. The chain is built from TRBV5-1 and TRBJ2-7; TRBD2 is a possible D gene (5 bases). Germline CDR1 SGHRS, CDR2 YFSETQ. CDR3 length: 16 residues. The V gene lost 8 bases and the J gene lost 2 bases, with 23 bases spanning the gap. The DNA for the CDR3 is TGCGCCAGTAGCCACCCTAATCGGACTTTCACCTACGAGCAGTACTTC. Translation: CASSHPNRTFTYEQYF.

The V and J genes are TRBV11-1 and TRBJ2-3, with D hard to call. Germline loops: CDR1 SGHAT, CDR2 FQDESV (reference sequence). Trimming pared 0 bases from V and 0 bases from J, leaving 16 bases between. The CDR3 contains 18 residues. CDR3 protein: CASSLATLRSFSTDTQYF. The DNA for the CDR3 is TGTGCCAGCAGCTTAGCGACACTGAGATCCTTTAGCACAGATACGCAGTATTTT. Using reference TRBV11-1 and TRBJ2-3 for the parts outside the CDR3, the full variable domain is EAEVAQSPRYKITEKSQAVAFWCDPISGHATLYWYRQILGQGPELLVQFQDESVVDDSQLPKDRFSAERLKGVDSTLKIQPAELGDSAMYLCASSLATLRSFSTDTQYFGPGTRLTVL.

CDR3 sequence: CASSPTGGNIQYF. The DNA for the CDR3 is TGTGCCAGCTCACCTACGGGGGGAAACATTCAGTACTTC. The genes are TRBV18 and TRBJ2-4, with TRBD2 matching 7 bases. Germline V gives CDR1 KGHSH, CDR2 LQKENI. CDR3 length equals 13 residues. V lost 3 bases, J lost 6 bases, and 2 bases stayed unmatched. The complete variable domain, with remaining parts taken from reference TRBV18 and TRBJ2-4, reads NAGVMQNPRHLVRRRGQEARLRCSPMKGHSHVYWYRQLPEEGLKFMVYLQKENIIDESGMPKERFSAEFPKEGPSILRIQQVVRGDSAAYFCASSPTGGNIQYFGAGTRLSVL.

V and J are TRBV6-5 and TRBJ2-7; 10 bases are shared with TRBD1. This CDR3 region has 15 residues. The V gene's germline CDR1 is MNHEY and CDR2 SVGAGI. The junction had 7 bases not matched to a gene; V was cut back by 6 bases and J by 2 bases. This chain's CDR3 is CASRYRDRGTYEQYF. CDR3 DNA sequence: TGTGCCAGCAGATACCGGGACAGGGGTACCTACGAGCAGTACTTC.